This T cell receptor (beta chain) was captured in a study of regulatory T cells in long-lasting Graves disease. General study points: Gene preferences differed: TRBV28, TRBJ1-2, TRBJ2-5 in persistent cases.

Investigators prepared the TCR beta libraries by applying iRepertoire HTBI primers and Arm-PCR of CDR3 regions. TCRdb reprocessed the multiplex PCR reads via MiXCR and lists one record per CDR3 protein. The repertoire includes 550,000 to 600,000 distinct CDR3 sequences, around 15% of them detected once, and around 13% sits in the top ten. The time point is: newly diagnosed GD, antithyroid drugs for less than 3 months. Construction of the TCR library relied on RNA isolated from PBMCs. V lost 10 bases, J lost 1 base, and 6 bases stayed unmatched. Germline CDR1 SNHLY, CDR2 FYNNEI. The CDR3 is made up of 14 amino acids. This clonotype was seen many times. Its antigen remains unidentified. This sample was shared with a second study, whose subject was T cells in Graves' hyperthyroidism and ophthalmopathy. From that paper: HTBI primers drove first-round RT-PCR of the TCR CDR3. The majority of expanded thyroid clonotypes above 0.001 also appeared in blood. Ophthalmopathy cases were set apart from stable hyperthyroidism by a 13 V-J model.

Sequenced material: peripheral blood mononuclear cells (PBMCs), taken at new diagnosis, from a patient treated with antithyroid drugs. The chain has TRBV2 and TRBJ2-7; 11 nucleotides align to TRBD2. The origin of this receptor is a man between 18 and 29 years old with Graves disease. CDR3 DNA: TGTGCCACCCCGGGACTAGCGGAATCCTACGAGCAGTACTTC. Amino acid sequence: CATPGLAESYEQYF.